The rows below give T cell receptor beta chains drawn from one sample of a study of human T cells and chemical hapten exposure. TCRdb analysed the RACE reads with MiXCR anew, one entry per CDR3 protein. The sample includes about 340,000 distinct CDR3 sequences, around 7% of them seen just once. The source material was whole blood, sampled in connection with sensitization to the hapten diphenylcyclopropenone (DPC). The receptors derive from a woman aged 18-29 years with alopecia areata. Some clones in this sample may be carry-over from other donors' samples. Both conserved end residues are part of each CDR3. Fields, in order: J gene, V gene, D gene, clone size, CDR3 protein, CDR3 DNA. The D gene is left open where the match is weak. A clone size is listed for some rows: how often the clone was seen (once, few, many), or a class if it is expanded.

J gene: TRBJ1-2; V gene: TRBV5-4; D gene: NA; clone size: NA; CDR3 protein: CASSLDGTGGYGYTF; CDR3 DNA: TGTGCCAGCAGCTTAGACGGGACGGGCGGGTATGGCTACACCTTC
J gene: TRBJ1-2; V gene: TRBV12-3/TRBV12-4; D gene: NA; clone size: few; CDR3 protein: CATLWGALGYTF; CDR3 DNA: TGTGCCACCCTTTGGGGGGCGCTAGGCTACACCTTC
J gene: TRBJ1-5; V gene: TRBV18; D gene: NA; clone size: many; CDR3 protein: CASSQGVSNQPQHF; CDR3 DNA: TGTGCCAGCTCCCAAGGGGTGAGCAATCAGCCCCAGCATTTT
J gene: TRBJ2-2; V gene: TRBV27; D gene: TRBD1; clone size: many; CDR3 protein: CASRLSDRGTGELFF; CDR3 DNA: TGTGCCAGCAGGCTTTCGGACAGGGGCACCGGGGAGCTGTTTTTT
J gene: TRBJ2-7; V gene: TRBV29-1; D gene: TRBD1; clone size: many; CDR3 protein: CSVSTGAYYEQYF; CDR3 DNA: TGCAGCGTCTCGACAGGGGCTTACTACGAGCAGTACTTC
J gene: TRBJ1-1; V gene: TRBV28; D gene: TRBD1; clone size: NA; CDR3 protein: CASSLWTGGFTEAFF; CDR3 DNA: TGTGCCAGCAGTCTCTGGACAGGGGGATTCACTGAAGCTTTCTTT
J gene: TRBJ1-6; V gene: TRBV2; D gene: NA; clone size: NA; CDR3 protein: CASILEEGLALHF; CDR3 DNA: TGTGCCAGCATTCTAGAAGAGGGGTTAGCCCTCCACTTT
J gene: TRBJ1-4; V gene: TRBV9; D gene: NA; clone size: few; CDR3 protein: CASSPHFLEANEKLFF; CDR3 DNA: TGTGCCAGCAGCCCCCATTTTTTAGAGGCTAATGAAAAACTGTTTTTT
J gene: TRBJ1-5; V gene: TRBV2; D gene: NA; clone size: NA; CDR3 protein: CATSGSGGNQPQHF; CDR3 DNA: TGTGCCACCTCAGGGTCTGGTGGCAATCAGCCCCAGCATTTT
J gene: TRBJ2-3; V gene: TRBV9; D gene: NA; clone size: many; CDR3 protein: CASSDRSDVTDTQYF; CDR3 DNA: TGTGCCAGCAGCGACCGGTCCGACGTGACAGATACGCAGTATTTT
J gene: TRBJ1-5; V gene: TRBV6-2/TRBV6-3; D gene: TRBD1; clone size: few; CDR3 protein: CASSIGQGAFQPQHF; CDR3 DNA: TGTGCCAGCAGCATCGGACAGGGGGCCTTTCAGCCCCAGCATTTT
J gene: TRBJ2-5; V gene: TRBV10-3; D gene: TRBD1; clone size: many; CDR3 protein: CAISERTGGQETQYF; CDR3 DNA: TGTGCCATCAGTGAAAGGACAGGGGGACAAGAGACCCAGTACTTC
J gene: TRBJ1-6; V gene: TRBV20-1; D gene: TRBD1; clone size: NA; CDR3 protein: CSARVGTGKDSPLHF; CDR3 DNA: TGCAGTGCTAGAGTCGGGACAGGGAAAGATTCACCCCTCCACTTT
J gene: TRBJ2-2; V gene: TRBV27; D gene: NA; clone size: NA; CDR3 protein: CASSLTSLNTGELFF; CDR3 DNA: TGTGCCAGCAGTTTAACCAGTCTTAACACCGGGGAGCTGTTTTTT
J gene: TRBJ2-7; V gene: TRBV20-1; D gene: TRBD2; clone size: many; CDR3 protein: CSALLAGGLLSYEQYF; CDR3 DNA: TGCAGTGCTCTGTTAGCGGGGGGCCTCCTCTCCTACGAGCAGTACTTC
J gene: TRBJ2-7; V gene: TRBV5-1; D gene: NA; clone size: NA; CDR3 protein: CASSSNRITSSYEQYF; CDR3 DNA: TGCGCCAGCAGCTCCAATAGGATAACAAGCTCCTACGAGCAGTACTTC
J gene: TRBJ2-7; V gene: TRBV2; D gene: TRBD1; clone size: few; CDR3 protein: CASSARGLVEQYF; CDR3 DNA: TGTGCCAGCAGTGCCAGGGGGCTCGTCGAGCAGTACTTC
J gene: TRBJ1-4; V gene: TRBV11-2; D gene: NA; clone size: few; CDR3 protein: CASSLGPVEKLFF; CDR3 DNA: TGTGCCAGCAGCTTAGGCCCTGTCGAAAAACTGTTTTTT
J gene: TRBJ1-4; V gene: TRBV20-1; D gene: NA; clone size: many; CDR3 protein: CSAVESTNEKLFF; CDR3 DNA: TGCAGTGCGGTCGAGTCAACTAATGAAAAACTGTTTTTT
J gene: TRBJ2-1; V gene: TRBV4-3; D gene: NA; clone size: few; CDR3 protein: CASSQVGRAAHNEQFF; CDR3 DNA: TGCGCCAGCAGCCAAGTTGGCAGGGCCGCCCACAATGAGCAGTTCTTC
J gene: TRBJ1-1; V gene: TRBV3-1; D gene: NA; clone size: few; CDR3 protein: CASSQQGRLGTEAFF; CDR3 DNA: TGTGCCAGCAGCCAACAGGGACGATTGGGCACTGAAGCTTTCTTT
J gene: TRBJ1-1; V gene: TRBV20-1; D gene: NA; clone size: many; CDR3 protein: CSAIGTSTEAFF; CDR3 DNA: TGCAGTGCTATAGGGACATCAACTGAAGCTTTCTTT
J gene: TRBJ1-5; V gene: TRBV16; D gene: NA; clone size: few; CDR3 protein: CASSHISNQPQHF; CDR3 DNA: TGTGCCAGCAGCCATATCAGCAATCAGCCCCAGCATTTT
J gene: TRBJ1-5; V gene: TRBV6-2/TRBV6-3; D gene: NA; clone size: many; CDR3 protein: CASSYGDQAQHF; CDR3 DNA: TGTGCCAGCAGTTACGGGGATCAGGCCCAGCATTTT
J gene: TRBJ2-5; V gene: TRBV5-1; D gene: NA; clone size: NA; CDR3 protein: CASSLADPREEAQYF; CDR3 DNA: TGCGCCAGCAGCTTGGCGGACCCTCGGGAAGAGGCCCAGTACTTC
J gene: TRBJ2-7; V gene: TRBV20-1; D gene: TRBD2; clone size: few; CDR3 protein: CSARQELALHSVEYEQYF; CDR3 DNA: TGCAGTGCTAGGCAGGAACTAGCGCTGCACTCGGTGGAGTACGAGCAGTACTTC
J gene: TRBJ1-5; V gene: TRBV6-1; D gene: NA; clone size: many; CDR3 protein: CASSPNIVEPQHF; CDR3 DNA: TGTGCCAGCAGCCCGAACATCGTCGAGCCCCAGCATTTT
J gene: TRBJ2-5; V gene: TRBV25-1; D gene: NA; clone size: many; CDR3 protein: CASLASPQETQYF; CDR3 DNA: TGTGCCAGCCTAGCTAGCCCCCAAGAGACCCAGTACTTC